This entry lists 12 T cell receptor beta chains sequenced from one sample in a study of technical replicates of blood from a handful of donors. Profiling relied on immunoSEQ multiplex PCR, and the TCRdb table lists in-frame clones only, not all of them. The table lists around 79,000 clones, around 92% of them singletons. Sequencing was carried out using T cells isolated from PBMCs. The receptors come from a human donor in good health. Some clones in this sample may be carry-over from other donors' samples.

The CDR3 spells CASTEGAGSSSYEQYF. CDR3 DNA sequence: TGTGCCAGCACCGAAGGCGCGGGGTCTAGCTCCTACGAGCAGTACTTC. The chain recombines TRBV27 with TRBJ2-7, with a tentative D call TRBD2 (6 bases). Per the germline V gene, CDR1 is MNHEY and CDR2 is SMNVEV (reference sequence). V was clipped by 7 bases and J by 0 bases, with 19 bases between them. This CDR3 contains 16 residues.

This clone has just one count. The rearrangement links TRBV6-6 to TRBJ2-7; D is possibly TRBD2 (6 bases). The CDR3 covers 12 residues. CDR1 and CDR2 from the germline V gene are MNHNY and SVGAGI (reference sequence). V was cut by 8 bases and J by 1 base, with 9 bases left in between. The CDR3: CASSAGSYEQYF. CDR3 bases: TGTGCCAGCTCGGCGGGATCCTACGAGCAGTACTTC.

This rearrangement joins TRBV2 to TRBJ1-4, with 7 bases lining up with TRBD1. The ends lost 6 bases at V and 8 bases at J; junction bases unmatched: 9. Germline V CDR1 and CDR2: SNHLY, FYNNEI. This CDR3 spans 14 amino acids. The CDR3 DNA is TGTGCCAGCAGCCTAGCCGACAGGGAAGAAAAACTGTTTTTT. This encodes CASSLADREEKLFF. The full variable domain, in which reference TRBV2 and TRBJ1-4 provide the parts outside the CDR3, is EPEVTQTPSHQVTQMGQEVILRCVPISNHLYFYWYRQILGQKVEFLVSFYNNEISEKSEIFDDQFSVERPDGSNFTLKIRSTKLEDSAMYFCASSLADREEKLFFGSGTQLSVL.

The genes are TRBV9 and TRBJ2-7; the match to TRBD1 covers 9 bases. Germline V gene lookup returns CDR1 SGDLS and CDR2 YYNGEE. After removal of 2 bases from V and 5 bases from J, the junction contained 5 bases not matched to a gene. The CDR3 covers 14 residues. The CDR3 loop is CASSVWTGDNEQYF. CDR3 DNA: TGTGCCAGCAGCGTCTGGACAGGGGACAACGAGCAGTACTTC.

This chain joins TRBV25-1 and TRBJ2-7, with 7 bases matching TRBD1. CDR1 is MGHDK and CDR2 is SYGVNS in the germline V gene. V dropped 5 bases and J dropped 5; count of bases not matched to a gene: 9. This CDR3 contains 14 residues. CDR3 protein: CASSSYGTENEQYF. The CDR3 nucleotides read TGTGCCAGCAGTAGTTACGGGACAGAAAACGAGCAGTACTTC.

This clone was observed a single time. This chain uses TRBV29-1 with TRBJ1-5, with 7 bases aligning to TRBD1. The CDR3 has 13 amino acids. CDR1 is SQVTM and CDR2 is ANQGSEA in the germline V gene. The V gene end was trimmed by 5 bases and the J gene end by 6 bases; junction bases not matched to a gene: 7. The CDR3 bases are TGCAGCGTTTCAACAGGGGTGGGTCAGCCCCAGCATTTT. Its translation: CSVSTGVGQPQHF.

V and J are TRBV6-6 and TRBJ1-5, with D unresolved. In germline, CDR1 is MNHNY, CDR2 SVGAGI (reference sequence). V was shortened by 6 bases and J by 1 base, with 7 bases between the two germline ends. The CDR3 runs to 13 residues. CDR3 nucleotide sequence: TGTGCCAGCAGCCCCAGGAGCAATCAGCCCCAGCATTTT. Encoded protein: CASSPRSNQPQHF.

The rearrangement uses TRBV11-3 and TRBJ2-2; 8 bases agree with TRBD1. Germline-derived CDR1 and CDR2 are SGHNT and YENEEA. The CDR3 is made up of 15 amino acids. After removal of 5 bases from V and 6 bases from J, the junction contained 8 bases not matched to a gene. CDR3 protein: CASSPRTGRAGELFF. The CDR3 coding sequence is TGTGCCAGCAGCCCTCGGACAGGGAGAGCCGGGGAGCTGTTTTTT.

This chain links TRBV11-3 with TRBJ1-1; weak D call: TRBD1 (6 bases). Germline-derived CDR1 and CDR2 are SGHNT and YENEEA. V lost 2 bases and J lost 0, with 10 bases in between. The CDR3 runs to 15 residues. The DNA of the CDR3 is TGTGCCAGCAGCTTAACCGGACAGATGAACACTGAAGCTTTCTTT. This sequence encodes CASSLTGQMNTEAFF.

The chain uses TRBV18 and TRBJ2-5; no reliable D call. The J call may be wrong; the DNA end is better matched by TRBJ2-7. The CDR3 length is 11 residues. Germline-derived CDR1 and CDR2 are KGHSH and LQKENI. The CDR3, as DNA: TGTGCCAGCTCAGGTTCCCACGAGCAGTACTTC. Amino acids: CASSGSHEQYF.

V usage is TRBV2 and J usage is TRBJ1-4; D perhaps matches TRBD1 (5 bases). Germline lookup yields CDR1 SNHLY and CDR2 FYNNEI. V gave up 5 bases and J gave up 4 bases, with 11 bases separating them. The CDR3 is 14 amino acids. CDR3 DNA sequence: TGTGCCAGCAGTCCTGACAGAGTTAATGAAAAACTGTTTTTT. Translating gives CASSPDRVNEKLFF.

The sample holds one count of this clone. The V call is TRBV7-3, the J call TRBJ2-1; 9 bases map to TRBD2. The CDR3 totals 15 residues. From germline, CDR1 is SGHTA and CDR2 FQGTGA. The V and J ends lost 5 bases and 4 bases, in that order; junction bases with no gene match: 6. The CDR3 protein is CASSLTSGGYNEQFF. The CDR3 DNA reads as TGTGCCAGCAGCCTGACTAGCGGAGGTTACAATGAGCAGTTCTTC.